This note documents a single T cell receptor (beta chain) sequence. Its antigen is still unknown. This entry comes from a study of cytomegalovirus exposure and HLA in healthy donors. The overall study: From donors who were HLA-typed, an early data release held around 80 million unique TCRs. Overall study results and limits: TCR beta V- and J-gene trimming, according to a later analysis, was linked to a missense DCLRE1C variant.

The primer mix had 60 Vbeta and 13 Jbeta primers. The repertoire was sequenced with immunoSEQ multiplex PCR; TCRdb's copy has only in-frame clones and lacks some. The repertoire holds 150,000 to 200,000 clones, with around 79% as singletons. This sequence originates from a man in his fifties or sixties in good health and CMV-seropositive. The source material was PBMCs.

The CDR3 sequence: CASSEAASYNEQFF. CDR3 sequence (DNA): TGTGCCAGCAGTGAAGCGGCTTCTTACAATGAGCAGTTCTTC. This chain connects TRBV6-1 to TRBJ2-1; D is ambiguous. V lost 0 bases and J lost 4, with 7 bases in between. The germline gives CDR1 MNHNS, CDR2 SASEGT. The CDR3 has 14 residues.